This TCR beta chain was profiled in a study of CD8+ T cells in alopecia areata. The authors extracted RNA and reverse transcribed it into cDNA as the sequencing template. Only in-frame clones appear in the TCRdb table, and some are missing; sequencing was by immunoSEQ multiplex PCR. The table includes over 95,000 clones, roughly two thirds detected once. Treatment indicated: oral pan-JAK inhibitor, 5-10 mg twice daily. Patients with alopecia areata provided lesional scalp punch biopsies as well as peripheral blood. Findings and limits, study-wide: Affected scalp, especially in alopecia totalis/universalis, had a higher clonality than normal scalp did.

This clone has at least ten counts. Its antigen is not identified. The CDR3 is 10 residues long. Trimming shortened V by 5 bases and J by 4 bases, and 3 bases separated the two germline ends. Germline V gene lookup returns CDR1 SGHTA and CDR2 FQGNSA. The gene calls are TRBV7-2 and TRBJ2-7; D not certain. The starting material was CD8+ T cells sorted from blood, obtained at week 4, from a patient treated with tofacitinib. This TCR came from a human donor with alopecia areata. The DNA of the CDR3 is TGTGCCAGCAGCGGGTACGAGCAGTACTTC. Translation: CASSGYEQYF.